This TCR beta chain was recovered during a study of blood T cells in healthy people across ages. Study-level results: Estimated diversity that came from one million T cells was considered an underestimate. Relative to aged donors, long-lived donors carried more naive CD4+ cells and displayed higher diversity.

Each donor gave approximately 9.5 milliliters of peripheral blood. A word on this clonotype: What it binds is not known. This may come from a read error, since a much larger clone is one base off.

The second PCR ran about 6 to 11 cycles with a sample-barcoded 5' primer and J-beta primers. MiXCR was run by TCRdb on the 5' RACE reads, yielding one entry per CDR3 protein. The repertoire has around 870,000 distinct CDR3 sequences, roughly 26% of them found once; the top ten carry 15% to 20%. The germline V gene encodes CDR1 LNHNV and CDR2 YYDKDF (reference sequence). The CDR3 covers 16 residues. The genes are TRBV15 and TRBJ2-4, with 11 nucleotides matching TRBD2. The sequence was obtained from an elderly woman in good health. The material sequenced was blood. The CDR3 DNA sequence: TGTGCCACCAGCAGAGGACTAGCGGGACCCCAAAACATTCGGTACTTC. Its protein product is CATSRGLAGPQNIRYF.